The 10 T cell receptor beta chains given below trace back to one sample, sequenced in a study of radiotherapy plus CTLA-4 blockade in lung cancer. Method: immunoSEQ multiplex PCR; TCRdb's copy keeps in-frame clones and lacks some. Seen here are 50,000 to 65,000 clones, around 80% observed once, and the top ten hold under 7%. Specimen: peripheral blood, collected from a patient treated with radiotherapy plus ipilimumab. The source is a human donor with non-small cell lung cancer whose response to radiotherapy plus ipilimumab could not be evaluated.

This CDR3 is CASSPVGQSFSGNTIYF. CDR3 nucleotides: TGTGCCAGCAGCCCAGTAGGACAGTCTTTCTCTGGAAACACCATATATTTT. J is TRBJ1-3 and V is TRBV28; possible D gene TRBD1, 6 bases. This CDR3 spans 17 amino acids. With 6 bases removed from V and 0 bases from J, the gap between germline ends came to 18 bases. Germline values: CDR1 MDHEN, CDR2 SYDVKM.

This clone appeared a single time. The chain joins TRBV10-2 to TRBJ2-7; D remains unclear. Trimming pared 4 bases from V and 1 base from J, leaving 8 bases between. Germline CDR1 reads WSHSY; CDR2 reads SAAADI. CDR3 length: 13 residues. The CDR3 DNA reads as TGCGCCAGCAGTGTTCACGGTTCCTACGAGCAGTACTTC. It encodes CASSVHGSYEQYF.

The V and J genes are TRBV4-3 and TRBJ2-3, with a possible D match to TRBD1 (6 bases). Germline CDR1 LGHNA, CDR2 YSLEER. CDR3 length: 14 residues. Trimming removed 4 bases at V and 4 bases at J, with 12 bases between. DNA of the CDR3: TGCGCCAGCAGCCCACAGGGTCCCGCAGATACGCAGTATTTT. Translating it yields CASSPQGPADTQYF.

The chain has TRBV5-6 and TRBJ2-7; D is perhaps TRBD1 (6 bases). The CDR3 consists of 14 residues. Germline CDR1 and CDR2: SGHDT and YYEEEE. Trimming removed 5 bases at V and 2 bases at J, with 14 bases between. CDR3 in amino acids: CASSKGQSPYEQYF. Here the CDR3 DNA reads TGTGCCAGCAGTAAAGGACAGTCCCCCTACGAGCAGTACTTC.

The V gene is TRBV7-6, the J gene TRBJ2-2; 7 bases agree with TRBD1. The CDR3 consists of 15 residues. Germline loops: CDR1 SGHVS, CDR2 FNYEAQ. Trimming at V came to 6 bases and at J to 3 bases, leaving 7 bases not matched to a gene. The CDR3 nucleotides are TGTGCCAGCAGGGCCGGGACAGCTGACACCGGGGAGCTGTTTTTT. Translating gives CASRAGTADTGELFF.

The chain combines TRBV19 with TRBJ2-1; 7 bases fit TRBD2. The junction had 6 bases not matched to a gene; V was cut back by 2 bases and J by 5 bases. The CDR3 length is 15 residues. CDR1 and CDR2 from the germline V gene are LNHDA and SQIVND (reference sequence). The CDR3: CASSISAGRHNEQFF. In nucleotides, the CDR3 is TGTGCCAGTAGTATATCAGCGGGGAGACACAATGAGCAGTTCTTC.

V and J are TRBV18 and TRBJ1-1; D not resolved. Trimming pared 2 bases from V and 1 base from J, leaving 8 bases between. The CDR3 has 14 residues. Looked up from germline, CDR1 is KGHSH and CDR2 is LQKENI. The chain's CDR3 is CASSPSAGNTEAFF. DNA for the CDR3: TGTGCCAGCTCACCAAGTGCAGGGAACACTGAAGCTTTCTTT.

This CDR3 is CASSLWRTDTEAFF. The CDR3 bases are TGTGCCAGCAGTTTATGGCGCACGGACACTGAAGCTTTCTTT. This chain connects TRBV28 to TRBJ1-1; no firm D call. Germline V CDR1 and CDR2: MDHEN, SYDVKM. V lost 0 bases to trimming and J lost 3 bases, with 8 bases between them. This CDR3 is 14 amino acids long.

The chain joins TRBV6-6 to TRBJ2-2, with a possible D match to TRBD1 (5 bases). Germline V gives CDR1 MNHNY, CDR2 SVGAGI (reference sequence). V dropped 6 bases and J dropped 9 bases, with 11 bases sitting between them. This CDR3 contains 12 residues. In nucleotides, the CDR3 is TGTGCCAGCAGCCCCGACAGATGGGAGCTGTTTTTT. This sequence encodes CASSPDRWELFF.

The V gene is TRBV7-9, the J gene TRBJ1-6, with D hard to call. The V gene's germline CDR1 is SEHNR and CDR2 FQNEAQ (reference sequence). Trimming removed 5 bases from V and 14 bases from J, with 25 bases in between. The CDR3 covers 16 residues. CDR3 DNA: TGTGCCAGCAGCCAAAGTAAGCTAGGACGGCTGGAGGCCCTCCACTTT. Protein sequence: CASSQSKLGRLEALHF.